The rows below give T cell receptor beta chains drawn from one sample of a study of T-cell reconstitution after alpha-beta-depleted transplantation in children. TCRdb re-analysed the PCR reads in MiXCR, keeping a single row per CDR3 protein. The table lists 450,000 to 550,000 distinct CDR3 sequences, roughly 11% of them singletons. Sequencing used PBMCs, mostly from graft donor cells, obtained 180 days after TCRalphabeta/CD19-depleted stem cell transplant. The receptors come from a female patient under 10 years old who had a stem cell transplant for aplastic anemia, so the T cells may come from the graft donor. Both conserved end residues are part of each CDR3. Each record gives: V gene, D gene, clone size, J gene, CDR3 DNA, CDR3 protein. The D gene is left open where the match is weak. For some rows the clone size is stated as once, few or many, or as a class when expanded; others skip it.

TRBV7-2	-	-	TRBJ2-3	TGTGCCAGCAGTTGTGGGGACCCAGATACGCAGTATTTT	CASSCGDPDTQYF
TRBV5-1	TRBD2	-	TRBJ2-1	TGCGCCAGCAGCCTAGCTTGGCTGGCTAGCGGGAGACAGACCCTAAATGAGCAGTTCTTC	CASSLAWLASGRQTLNEQFF
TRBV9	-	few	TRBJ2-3	TGTGCCAGCAGCGCGCCCGGACTGCCGTTCACAGATACGCAGTATTTT	CASSAPGLPFTDTQYF
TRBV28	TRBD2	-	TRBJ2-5	TGTGCCAGCAGTCCCAGGGGACTAGCGACTTTGGCGGAGACCCAGTACTTC	CASSPRGLATLAETQYF
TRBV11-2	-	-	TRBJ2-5	TGTGCCAGCAGCTTCGGCTTCCCGGAGACCCAGTACTTC	CASSFGFPETQYF
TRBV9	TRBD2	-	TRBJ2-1	TGTGCCAGCAGCGCTGGGACTAGCGAGTACAATGAGCAGTTCTTC	CASSAGTSEYNEQFF
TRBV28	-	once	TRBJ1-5	TGTGCCAGCAGTTTCCCCCGGGGGGGCGCGGAGAGCAATCAGCCCCAGCATTTT	CASSFPRGGAESNQPQHF
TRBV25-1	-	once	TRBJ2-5	TGTGCCAGCAGTATTGGTGAGCAAGAGACCCAGTACTTC	CASSIGEQETQYF
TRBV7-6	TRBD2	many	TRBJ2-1	TGTGCCAGCAGCCGGAGCGGGAGCAATGAGCAGTTCTTC	CASSRSGSNEQFF
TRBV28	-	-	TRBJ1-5	TGTGCCAGCAGTTTACATGGGGCAGGGGACCAGCCCCAGCATTTT	CASSLHGAGDQPQHF
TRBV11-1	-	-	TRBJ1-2	TGTGCCAGCAGCTTTACAGGGTCCTCGGATGGCTACACCTTC	CASSFTGSSDGYTF
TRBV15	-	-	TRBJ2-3	TGTGCCACCCACTCAAGGGTTAGCACAGATACGCAGTATTTT	CATHSRVSTDTQYF
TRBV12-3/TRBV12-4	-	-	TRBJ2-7	TGTGCCAGCATTAAAAACAGGGACTCCTACGAGCAGTACTTC	CASIKNRDSYEQYF
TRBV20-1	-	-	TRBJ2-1	TGCAGTGCTCCTAAGGGGTACAATGAGCAGTTCTTC	CSAPKGYNEQFF
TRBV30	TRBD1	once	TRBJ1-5	TGTGCCTGGAGTAACAGGGGGAATCAGCCCCAGCATTTT	CAWSNRGNQPQHF
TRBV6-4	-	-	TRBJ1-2	TGTGCCAGCAGTGACGGGCCAGGCTATGGCTACACCTTC	CASSDGPGYGYTF
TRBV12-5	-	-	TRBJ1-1	TGTGCTAGTGGTTTGGGAGGTGGAACTGAAGCTTTCTTT	CASGLGGGTEAFF
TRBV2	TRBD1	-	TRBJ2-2	TGTGCCAGCAGTCGTCCCGGGACAGGGGGTGGGGCCGGGGAGCTGTTTTTT	CASSRPGTGGGAGELFF
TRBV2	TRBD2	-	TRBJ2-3	TGTGCCAGCAGTGAAAGGACTAGCGACGAAGATACGCAGTATTTT	CASSERTSDEDTQYF
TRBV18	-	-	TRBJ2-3	TGTGCCAGCTCACCCACGACGATCCCAGATACGCAGTATTTT	CASSPTTIPDTQYF
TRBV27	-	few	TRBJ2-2	TGTGCCAGCACCCCTCGCGGGGAGAGGCCGAACACCGGGGAGCTGTTTTTT	CASTPRGERPNTGELFF
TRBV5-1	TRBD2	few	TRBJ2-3	TGCGCCAGCAGCGATGGGACTAGCGGGTACCCAGATACGCAGTATTTT	CASSDGTSGYPDTQYF
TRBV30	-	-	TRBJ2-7	TGTGCCTGGAGTGGCGTGGGGGTCGGGTACTACGAGCAGTACTTC	CAWSGVGVGYYEQYF
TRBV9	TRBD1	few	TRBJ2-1	TGTGCCAGCACGAGGGCAGGGGGCTACAATGAGCAGTTCTTC	CASTRAGGYNEQFF
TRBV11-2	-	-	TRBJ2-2	TGTGCCAGCAGCTCAGGGACGAAACGGGTCGGGGAGCTGTTTTTT	CASSSGTKRVGELFF